This TCR beta chain was captured in a study of vaccination and CD4 T cells after COVID-19. Study overall: Post-COVID samples had a sampling time that fell a median about 100 days after diagnosis (range 35 to 161).

Specified treatment: approximately 9-day PBMC culture with coronavirus spike peptide pools or control peptides (ViraFEST assay). Before the COVID-19 pandemic (2011-2018), CD4+ T cells were obtained from the unexposed donor. On days 3 and 7, half the medium was swapped for fresh IL-2-containing medium. Cultured CD4+ T cell DNA was sequenced using the Oncomine TCR Beta short-read assay. Genomic DNA was drawn out of CD4+ T cells grown in culture. Via MiXCR, TCRdb re-called the PCR reads, giving one row per CDR3 protein. The sample consists of thousands of distinct CDR3 sequences, 36% of them appearing once. Germline V gene sequence: CDR1 MNHEY, CDR2 SMNVEV (reference sequence). The CDR3 runs 15 residues. V lost 4 bases and J 4 bases, leaving 13 bases between the germline ends. In regard to this clonotype: The target antigen is unknown.

Sequenced material: CD4+ T cells from blood, cultured in vitro. The sequence derives from a human donor in good health. The chain combines TRBV27 with TRBJ2-2, with D maybe TRBD2 (6 bases). The CDR3 is CASSWTGEATGELFF. The CDR3 nucleotides read TGTGCCAGCAGTTGGACGGGAGAGGCCACCGGGGAGCTGTTTTTT.